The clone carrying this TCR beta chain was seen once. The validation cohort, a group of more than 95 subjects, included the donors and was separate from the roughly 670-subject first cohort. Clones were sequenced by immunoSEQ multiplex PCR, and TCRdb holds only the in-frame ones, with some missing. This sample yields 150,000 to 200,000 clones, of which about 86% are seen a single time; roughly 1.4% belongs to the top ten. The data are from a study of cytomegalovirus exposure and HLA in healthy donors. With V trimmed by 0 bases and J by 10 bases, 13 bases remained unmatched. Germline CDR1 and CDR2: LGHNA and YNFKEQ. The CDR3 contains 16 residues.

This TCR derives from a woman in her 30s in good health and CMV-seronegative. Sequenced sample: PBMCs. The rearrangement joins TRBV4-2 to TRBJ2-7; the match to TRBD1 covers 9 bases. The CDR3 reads CASSQDLPGQGLSQYF. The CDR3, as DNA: TGTGCCAGCAGCCAAGATCTACCGGGACAGGGATTGTCTCAGTACTTC.